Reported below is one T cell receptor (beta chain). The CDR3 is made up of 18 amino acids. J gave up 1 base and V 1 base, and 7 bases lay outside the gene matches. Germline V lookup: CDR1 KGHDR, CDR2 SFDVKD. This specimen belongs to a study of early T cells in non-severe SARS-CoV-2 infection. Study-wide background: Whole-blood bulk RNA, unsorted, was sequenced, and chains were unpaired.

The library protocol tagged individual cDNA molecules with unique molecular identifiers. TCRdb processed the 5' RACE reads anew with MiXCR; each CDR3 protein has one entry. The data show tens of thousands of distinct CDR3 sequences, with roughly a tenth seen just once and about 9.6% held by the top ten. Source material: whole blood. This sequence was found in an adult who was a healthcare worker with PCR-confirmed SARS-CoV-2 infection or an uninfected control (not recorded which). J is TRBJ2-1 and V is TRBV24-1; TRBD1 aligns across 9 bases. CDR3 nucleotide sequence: TGTGCCACCAGTGATTTTGCCGGGACAGGGAATTCCTACAATGAGCAGTTCTTC. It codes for CATSDFAGTGNSYNEQFF.